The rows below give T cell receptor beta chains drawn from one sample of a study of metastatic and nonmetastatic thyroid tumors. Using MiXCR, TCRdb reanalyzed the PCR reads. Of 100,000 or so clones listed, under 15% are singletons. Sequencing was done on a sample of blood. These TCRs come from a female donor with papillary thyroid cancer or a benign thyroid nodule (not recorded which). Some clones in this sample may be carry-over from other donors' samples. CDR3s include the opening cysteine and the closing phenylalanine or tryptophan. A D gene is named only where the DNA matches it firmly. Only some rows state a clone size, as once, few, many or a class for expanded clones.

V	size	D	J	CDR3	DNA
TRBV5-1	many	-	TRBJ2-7	CASSLIVGVYEQYF	TGCGCCAGCAGCTTGATAGTGGGAGTATACGAGCAGTACTTC
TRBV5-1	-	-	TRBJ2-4	CASSLEGTKNIQYF	TGCGCCAGCAGCTTGGAGGGTACCAAAAACATTCAGTACTTC
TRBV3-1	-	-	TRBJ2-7	CAGSRGRGYEQYF	TGTGCCGGCAGCCGGGGTCGGGGTTACGAGCAGTACTTC
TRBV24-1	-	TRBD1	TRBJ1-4	CATSYLFIGGSNEKLFF	TGTGCCACCAGTTATTTATTCATAGGGGGCTCTAATGAAAAACTGTTTTTT
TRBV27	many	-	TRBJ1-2	CASSLFGRGGADYGYTF	TGTGCCAGCAGTTTATTCGGTAGGGGCGGGGCGGACTATGGCTACACCTTC
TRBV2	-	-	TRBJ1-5	CASSELTGINQPQHF	TGTGCCAGCAGTGAGCTCACTGGGATCAATCAGCCCCAGCATTTT
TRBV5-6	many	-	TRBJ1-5	CASSLWNRGGNQPQHF	TGTGCCAGCAGCTTGTGGAATCGTGGGGGTAATCAGCCCCAGCATTTT
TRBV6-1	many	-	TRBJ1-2	CASSYTGTYGYTF	TGTGCCAGCAGTTATACAGGGACTTATGGCTACACCTTC
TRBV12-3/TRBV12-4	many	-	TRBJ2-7	CASSLGPAYEQYF	TGTGCCAGCAGTTTGGGGCCCGCCTACGAGCAGTACTTC
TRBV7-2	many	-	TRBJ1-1	CASSLVDLGAEAFF	TGTGCCAGCAGCTTAGTAGATCTGGGGGCTGAAGCTTTCTTT
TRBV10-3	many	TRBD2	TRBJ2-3	CAIQPGSGGSDTQYF	TGTGCCATCCAACCCGGGAGCGGGGGTTCCGATACGCAGTATTTT
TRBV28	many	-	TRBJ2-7	CASSLGQFEQYF	TGTGCCAGCAGTTTAGGACAGTTCGAGCAGTACTTC
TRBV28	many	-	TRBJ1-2	CASSVRDSNYGYTF	TGTGCCAGCAGTGTCCGGGACTCCAACTATGGCTACACCTTC
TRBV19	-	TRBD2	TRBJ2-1	CASSVGLAGGYSYNEQFF	TGTGCCAGTAGTGTAGGCCTAGCGGGGGGCTACTCCTACAATGAGCAGTTCTTC
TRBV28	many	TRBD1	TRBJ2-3	CASGDRGADTQYF	TGTGCCAGCGGGGACAGGGGAGCGGATACGCAGTATTTT
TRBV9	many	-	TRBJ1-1	CASSREGNTEAFF	TGTGCCAGCAGTCGGGAGGGGAACACTGAAGCTTTCTTT
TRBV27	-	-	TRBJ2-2	CASIPNPGWGAGELSF	TGTGCCAGCATACCTAATCCAGGGTGGGGCGCCGGGGAGCTGTCTTTT
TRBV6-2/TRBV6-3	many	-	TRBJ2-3	CASSYFDTQYF	TGTGCCAGCAGTTACTTCGATACGCAGTATTTT
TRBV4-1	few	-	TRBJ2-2	CASSQESASANTGELFF	TGCGCCAGCAGCCAAGAGAGCGCTAGCGCGAACACCGGGGAGCTGTTTTTT
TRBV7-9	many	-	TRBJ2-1	CASSLEYSRTDDSF	TGTGCCAGCAGCTTAGAGTACTCCCGGACCGACGATTCCTTC
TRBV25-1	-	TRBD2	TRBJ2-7	CASSGNLAGVSSYEQYF	TGTGCCAGCAGTGGCAACCTGGCGGGGGTCAGCTCCTACGAGCAGTACTTC
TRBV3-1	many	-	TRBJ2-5	CASSQTGPHQETQYF	TGTGCCAGCAGCCAAACAGGGCCCCACCAAGAGACCCAGTACTTC
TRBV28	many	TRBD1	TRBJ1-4	CASSLIGTGPEKLFF	TGTGCCAGCAGTTTAATTGGGACAGGGCCTGAAAAACTGTTTTTT
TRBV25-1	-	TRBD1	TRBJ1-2	CASRKGDSYGYTF	TGTGCCAGCAGGAAGGGGGACAGCTATGGCTACACCTTC